This T cell receptor beta chain was found in a study of blood T cell repertoires in COVID-19. Some clones are missing from TCRdb's copy, which holds only in-frame ones; the method was immunoSEQ multiplex PCR. The sample contains 150,000 to 200,000 clones, 82% of which appear only once. This CDR3 has 16 amino acids. Germline CDR1 is MGHRA and CDR2 is YSYEKL. Trimming cost V 1 base and J 9 bases, with 16 bases left between them. This sequence was found in a middle-aged woman with COVID-19, enrolled during active disease. The sequenced material came from peripheral blood. The chain carries TRBV4-1 and TRBJ1-6; D is unclear. CDR3 DNA sequence: TGCGCCAGCAGCCAAGGTGTAAGCTTCGGTGGTTCACCCCTCCACTTT. It translates to CASSQGVSFGGSPLHF.